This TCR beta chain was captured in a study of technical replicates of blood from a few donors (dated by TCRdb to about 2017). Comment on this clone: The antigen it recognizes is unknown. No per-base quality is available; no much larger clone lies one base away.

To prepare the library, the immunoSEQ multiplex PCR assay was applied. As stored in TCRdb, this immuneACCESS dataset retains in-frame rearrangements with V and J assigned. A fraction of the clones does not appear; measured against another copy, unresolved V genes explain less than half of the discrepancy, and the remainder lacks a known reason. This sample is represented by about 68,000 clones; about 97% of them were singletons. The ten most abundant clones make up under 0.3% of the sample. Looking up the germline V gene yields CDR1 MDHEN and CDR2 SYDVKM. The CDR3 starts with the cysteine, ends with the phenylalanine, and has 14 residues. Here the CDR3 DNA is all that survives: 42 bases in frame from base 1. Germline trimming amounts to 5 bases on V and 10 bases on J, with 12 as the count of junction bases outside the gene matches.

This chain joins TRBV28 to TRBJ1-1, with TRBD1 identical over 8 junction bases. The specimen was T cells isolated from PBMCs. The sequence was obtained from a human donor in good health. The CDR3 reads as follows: CASSTRAGGEGAFF. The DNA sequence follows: TGTGCCAGCAGTACCCGAGCAGGGGGCGAGGGAGCTTTCTTT.